This T cell receptor beta chain was sequenced during a study of CD8 T cells in ankylosing spondylitis. Study-wide points: What appeared characteristic of ankylosing spondylitis blood was a TCR beta motif of fewer than ten highly homologous variants. Some motif variants were previously reported in reactive arthritis synovial fluid and blood. Significantly higher representation of disease-linked clones was reported for matched ankylosing spondylitis synovial fluid.

The sample holds many counts of this clonotype. The antigen is unknown. Each CDR3 protein gets one entry after TCRdb re-called the 5' RACE reads with MiXCR. The table lists some 150,000 distinct CDR3 sequences, about 10% of them singletons, with roughly 4% in the top ten. Germline V gene lookup returns CDR1 LGHDT and CDR2 YNNKEL (reference sequence). CDR3 length equals 15 residues. V lost 2 bases to trimming and J lost 3 bases, with 8 bases between them. This receptor was obtained from a female donor with ankylosing spondylitis or in good health (not recorded which). The sequencing input was blood, either unsorted or a sorted T cell fraction (not recorded which). The chain links TRBV3-1 to TRBJ1-6, with D uncertain. The CDR3 nucleotides are TGTGCCAGCAGCCAAATTCGAGGCTATAATTCACCCCTCCACTTT. Its translation: CASSQIRGYNSPLHF.